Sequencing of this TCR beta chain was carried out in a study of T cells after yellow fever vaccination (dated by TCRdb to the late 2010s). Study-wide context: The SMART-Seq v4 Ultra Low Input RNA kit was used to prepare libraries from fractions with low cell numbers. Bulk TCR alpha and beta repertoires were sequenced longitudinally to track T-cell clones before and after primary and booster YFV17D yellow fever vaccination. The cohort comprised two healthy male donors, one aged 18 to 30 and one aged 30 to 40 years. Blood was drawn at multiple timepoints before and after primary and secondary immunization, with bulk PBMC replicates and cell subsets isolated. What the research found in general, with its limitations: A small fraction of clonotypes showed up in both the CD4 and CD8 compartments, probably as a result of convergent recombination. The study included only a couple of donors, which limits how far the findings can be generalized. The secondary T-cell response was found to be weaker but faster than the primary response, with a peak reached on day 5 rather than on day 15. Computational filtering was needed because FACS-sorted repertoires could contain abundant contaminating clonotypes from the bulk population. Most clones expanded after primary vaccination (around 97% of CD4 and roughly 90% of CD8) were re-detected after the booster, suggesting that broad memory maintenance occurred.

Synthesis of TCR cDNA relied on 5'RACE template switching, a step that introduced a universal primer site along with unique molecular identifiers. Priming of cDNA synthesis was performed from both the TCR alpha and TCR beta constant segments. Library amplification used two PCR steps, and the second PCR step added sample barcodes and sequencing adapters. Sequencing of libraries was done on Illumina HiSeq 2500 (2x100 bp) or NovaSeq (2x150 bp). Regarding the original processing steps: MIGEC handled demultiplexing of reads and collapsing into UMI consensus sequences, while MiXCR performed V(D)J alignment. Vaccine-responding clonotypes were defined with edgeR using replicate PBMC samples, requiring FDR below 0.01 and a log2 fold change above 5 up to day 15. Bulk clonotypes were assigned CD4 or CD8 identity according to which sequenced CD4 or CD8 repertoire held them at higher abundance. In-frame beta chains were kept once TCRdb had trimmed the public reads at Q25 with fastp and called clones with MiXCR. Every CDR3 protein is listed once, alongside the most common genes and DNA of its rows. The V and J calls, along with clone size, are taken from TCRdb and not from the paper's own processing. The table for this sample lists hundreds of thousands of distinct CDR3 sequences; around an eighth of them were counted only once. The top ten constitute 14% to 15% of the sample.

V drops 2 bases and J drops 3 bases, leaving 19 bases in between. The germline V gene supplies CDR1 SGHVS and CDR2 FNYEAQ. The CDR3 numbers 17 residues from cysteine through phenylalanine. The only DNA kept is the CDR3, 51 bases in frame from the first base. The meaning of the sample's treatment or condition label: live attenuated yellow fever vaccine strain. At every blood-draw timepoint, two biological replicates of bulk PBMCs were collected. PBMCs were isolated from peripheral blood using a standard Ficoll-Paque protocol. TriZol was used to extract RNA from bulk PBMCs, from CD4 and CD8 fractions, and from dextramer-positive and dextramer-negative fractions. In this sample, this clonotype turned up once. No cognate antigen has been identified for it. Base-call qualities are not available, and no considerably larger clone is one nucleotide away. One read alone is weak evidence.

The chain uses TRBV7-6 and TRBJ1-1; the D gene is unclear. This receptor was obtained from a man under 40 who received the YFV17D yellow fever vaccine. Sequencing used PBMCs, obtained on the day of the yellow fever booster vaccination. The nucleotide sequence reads TGTGCCAGCAGCTTATCCGCGGAAAAGGCGGAGGACACTGAAGCTTTCTTT. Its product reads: CASSLSAEKAEDTEAFF.